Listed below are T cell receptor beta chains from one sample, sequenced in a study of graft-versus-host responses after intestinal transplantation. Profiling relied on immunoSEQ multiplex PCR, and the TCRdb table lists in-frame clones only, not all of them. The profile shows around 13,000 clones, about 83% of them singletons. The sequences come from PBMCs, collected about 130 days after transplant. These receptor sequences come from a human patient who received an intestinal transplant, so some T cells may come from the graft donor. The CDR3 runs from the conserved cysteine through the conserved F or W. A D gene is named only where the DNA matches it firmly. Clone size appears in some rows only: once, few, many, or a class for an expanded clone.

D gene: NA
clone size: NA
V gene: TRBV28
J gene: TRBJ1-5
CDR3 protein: CASSTLQGSGPQHF
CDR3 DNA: TGTGCCAGCAGTACCTTACAGGGCTCAGGGCCCCAGCATTTT

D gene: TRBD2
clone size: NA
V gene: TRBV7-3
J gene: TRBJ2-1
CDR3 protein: CASSLRASGYNEQFF
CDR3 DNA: TGTGCCAGCAGCCTTCGGGCTAGCGGGTACAATGAGCAGTTCTTC

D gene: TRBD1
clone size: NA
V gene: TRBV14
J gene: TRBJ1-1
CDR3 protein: CASSPTGTGGGIGETEAFF
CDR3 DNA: TGTGCCAGCAGCCCCACCGGGACAGGGGGCGGAATAGGAGAGACTGAAGCTTTCTTT

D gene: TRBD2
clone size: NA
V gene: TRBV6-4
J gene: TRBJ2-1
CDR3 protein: CASSPTSGAHEQFF
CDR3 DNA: TGTGCCAGCAGTCCGACTAGCGGGGCTCATGAGCAGTTCTTC

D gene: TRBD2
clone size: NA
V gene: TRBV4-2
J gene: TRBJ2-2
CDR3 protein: CASSQDRAGGMTGELFF
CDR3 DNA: TGTGCCAGCAGCCAAGATAGAGCGGGGGGGATGACCGGGGAGCTGTTTTTT

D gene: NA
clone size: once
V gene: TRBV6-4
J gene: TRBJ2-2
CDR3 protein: CASRENSGELFF
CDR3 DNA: TGTGCCAGCAGGGAGAATTCCGGGGAGCTGTTTTTT

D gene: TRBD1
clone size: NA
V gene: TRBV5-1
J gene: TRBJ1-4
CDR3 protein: CASSLAGTGGEKLFF
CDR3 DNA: TGCGCCAGCAGCTTAGCCGGGACAGGGGGTGAAAAACTGTTTTTT

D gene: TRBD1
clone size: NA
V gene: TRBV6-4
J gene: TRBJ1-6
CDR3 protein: CASSRTGDNSPLHF
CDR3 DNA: TGTGCCAGCAGTAGGACAGGGGATAATTCACCCCTCCACTTT

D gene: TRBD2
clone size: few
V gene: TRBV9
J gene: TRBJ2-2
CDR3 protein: CASSGTQILAGYTGELFF
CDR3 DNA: TGTGCCAGCAGCGGGACCCAAATACTAGCGGGATACACCGGGGAGCTGTTTTTT

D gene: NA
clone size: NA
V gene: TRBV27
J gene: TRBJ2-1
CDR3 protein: CASSPHAVGSSYNEQFF
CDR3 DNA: TGTGCCAGCAGCCCCCACGCCGTTGGGAGCTCCTACAATGAGCAGTTCTTC

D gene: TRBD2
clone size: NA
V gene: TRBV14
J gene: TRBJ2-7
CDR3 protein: CASSQDTRLAGVPMNEQYF
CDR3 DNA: TGTGCCAGCAGCCAAGATACTCGGCTAGCGGGAGTTCCAATGAACGAGCAGTACTTC

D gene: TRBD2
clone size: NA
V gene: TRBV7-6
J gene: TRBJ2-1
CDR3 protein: CASSPGASGIGGGSYNEQFF
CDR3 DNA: TGTGCCAGCAGCCCCGGCGCTAGCGGGATAGGCGGGGGCTCCTACAATGAGCAGTTCTTC

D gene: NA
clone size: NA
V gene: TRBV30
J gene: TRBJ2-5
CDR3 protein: CAWGPRETQYF
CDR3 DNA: TGTGCCTGGGGTCCAAGGGAGACCCAGTACTTC

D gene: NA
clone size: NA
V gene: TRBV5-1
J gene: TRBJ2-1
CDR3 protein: CASSLVTGNNYNEQFF
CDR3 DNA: TGCGCCAGCAGCTTAGTAACCGGGAATAACTACAATGAGCAGTTCTTC

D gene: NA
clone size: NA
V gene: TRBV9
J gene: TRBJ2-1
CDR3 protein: CASSARWGTGKFF
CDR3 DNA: TGTGCCAGCAGCGCCCGTTGGGGGACGGGAAAGTTCTTC

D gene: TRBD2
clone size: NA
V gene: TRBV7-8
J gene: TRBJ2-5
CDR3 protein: CASSLKGGETQYF
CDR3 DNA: TGTGCCAGCAGCTTAAAGGGAGGGGAGACCCAGTACTTC

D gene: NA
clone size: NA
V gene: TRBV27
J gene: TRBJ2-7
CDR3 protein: CASSQTGSAAYEQYF
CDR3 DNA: TGTGCCAGCAGTCAAACAGGTAGCGCCGCCTACGAGCAGTACTTC

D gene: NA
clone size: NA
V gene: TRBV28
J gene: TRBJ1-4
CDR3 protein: CASSYEGYREKLFF
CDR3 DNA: TGTGCCAGCAGTTACGAGGGGTACAGAGAAAAACTGTTTTTT

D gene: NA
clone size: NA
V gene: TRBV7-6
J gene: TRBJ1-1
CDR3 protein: CASSLGPGNFDTEAFF
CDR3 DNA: TGTGCCAGCAGCTTAGGGCCAGGGAATTTTGACACTGAAGCTTTCTTT

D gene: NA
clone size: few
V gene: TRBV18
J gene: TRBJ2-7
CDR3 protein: CASSPPRTTYEQYF
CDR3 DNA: TGTGCCAGCTCACCACCGCGGACAACCTACGAGCAGTACTTC

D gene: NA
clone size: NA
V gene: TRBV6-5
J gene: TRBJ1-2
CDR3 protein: CASSYNPNYGYTF
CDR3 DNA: TGTGCCAGCAGTTATAATCCTAACTATGGCTACACCTTC

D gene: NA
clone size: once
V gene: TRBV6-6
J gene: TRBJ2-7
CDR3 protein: CASSYLHQLEQYF
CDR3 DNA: TGTGCCAGCAGTTACCTTCATCAGCTCGAGCAGTACTTC

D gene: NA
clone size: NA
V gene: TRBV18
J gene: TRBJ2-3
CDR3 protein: CASSLAQATDTQYF
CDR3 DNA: TGTGCCAGCTCACTTGCCCAGGCCACAGATACGCAGTATTTT

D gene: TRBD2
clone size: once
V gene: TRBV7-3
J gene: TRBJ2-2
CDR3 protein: CASRTVGGRRTGELFF
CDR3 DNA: TGTGCCAGCAGGACGGTTGGCGGGAGGCGCACCGGGGAGCTGTTTTTT

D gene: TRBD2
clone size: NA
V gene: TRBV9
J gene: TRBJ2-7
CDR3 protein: CASSVSGGYEQYF
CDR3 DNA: TGTGCCAGCAGCGTCTCGGGGGGCTACGAGCAGTACTTC

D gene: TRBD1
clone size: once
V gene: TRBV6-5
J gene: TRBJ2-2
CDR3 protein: CASINRDRNTGELFF
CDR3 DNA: TGTGCCAGCATAAACCGGGACAGGAACACCGGGGAGCTGTTTTTT